These T cell receptor beta chains were read from a single sample in a study of T cells in Graves' hyperthyroidism and ophthalmopathy. TCRdb re-analysed the multiplex PCR reads in MiXCR, keeping a single row per CDR3 protein. Here the sample spans 500,000 to 750,000 distinct CDR3 sequences, 12% to 15% being singletons. Specimen: blood. The source is a woman under 30 with Graves' ophthalmopathy. Both conserved end residues are trimmed from each CDR3. A D gene is named only where the DNA matches it firmly. The size of a clone is reported for some rows only, either as once, few or many, or as a class for expanded clones.

cdr3_length	d_call	v_call	j_call	clone_size	cdr3_aa
12	-	TRBV19	TRBJ2-1	few	ASSGSLFYNEQF
12	TRBD1	TRBV5-4	TRBJ2-1	many	ASSLPGTGDEQF
13	-	TRBV11-2	TRBJ1-3	many	ASSLWQSSGNTIY
13	TRBD1	TRBV2	TRBJ2-3	many	ASRGRQGNTDTQY
13	TRBD1	TRBV4-1	TRBJ1-1	few	ASSQGEQGGTEAF
7	-	TRBV2	TRBJ2-1	many	ASKDEQF
12	-	TRBV30	TRBJ1-3	many	AWSPPGLGNTIY
10	-	TRBV5-1	TRBJ2-7	many	ACRPGVGEQY
15	TRBD1	TRBV4-1	TRBJ1-1	few	ASSQWTGPLRQTEAF
11	TRBD2	TRBV27	TRBJ2-1	many	ASGLADYNEQF
12	TRBD1	TRBV10-3	TRBJ1-2	many	AIRGTGDNYGYT
12	-	TRBV28	TRBJ2-3	many	ASSSSSGTDTQY
14	TRBD1	TRBV4-1	TRBJ1-2	once	ASSHFPRGPPYGYT
10	TRBD1	TRBV30	TRBJ2-7	-	AWDTGQYEQY
15	TRBD2	TRBV6-1	TRBJ2-5	many	ASSRRGLAGGKETQY
14	-	TRBV4-3	TRBJ1-5	few	ASSQDTSDSNQPQH
15	-	TRBV7-9	TRBJ2-7	-	ASSFPRAKVKSYEQY
13	-	TRBV9	TRBJ1-5	-	ASSEEGTEYQPQH
18	TRBD2	TRBV28	TRBJ2-5	-	ASSLGHGTTRSLAQETQY
13	TRBD1	TRBV18	TRBJ2-1	many	ASSLGTGAYNEQF
12	-	TRBV5-1	TRBJ1-6	few	ASSFGQLDSPLH
14	TRBD2	TRBV12-3/TRBV12-4	TRBJ2-1	many	ASSPHEGLVGNEQF
13	-	TRBV12-3/TRBV12-4	TRBJ1-2	few	ASSPRVSGGYGYT
13	-	TRBV6-1	TRBJ2-3	-	ASSPRSGYTDTQY
11	-	TRBV7-2	TRBJ2-5	many	ASSGQTQETQY
13	TRBD1	TRBV3-1	TRBJ1-5	many	ASSRGQGGNQPQH
15	TRBD1	TRBV27	TRBJ1-2	-	ASTDRGTGFLIGGYT
12	-	TRBV3-1	TRBJ1-1	many	ASSQDEGYTEAF
12	TRBD1	TRBV20-1	TRBJ2-5	-	SAGDSLIQETQY
10	-	TRBV10-3	TRBJ2-7	few	AISESMNEQY
11	-	TRBV12-3/TRBV12-4	TRBJ1-5	many	ASSGTSNQPQH
16	TRBD1	TRBV12-3/TRBV12-4	TRBJ2-3	-	ASSRRLGTGGITDTQY
14	TRBD1	TRBV12-3/TRBV12-4	TRBJ1-2	many	ASSPRDRKANYGYT